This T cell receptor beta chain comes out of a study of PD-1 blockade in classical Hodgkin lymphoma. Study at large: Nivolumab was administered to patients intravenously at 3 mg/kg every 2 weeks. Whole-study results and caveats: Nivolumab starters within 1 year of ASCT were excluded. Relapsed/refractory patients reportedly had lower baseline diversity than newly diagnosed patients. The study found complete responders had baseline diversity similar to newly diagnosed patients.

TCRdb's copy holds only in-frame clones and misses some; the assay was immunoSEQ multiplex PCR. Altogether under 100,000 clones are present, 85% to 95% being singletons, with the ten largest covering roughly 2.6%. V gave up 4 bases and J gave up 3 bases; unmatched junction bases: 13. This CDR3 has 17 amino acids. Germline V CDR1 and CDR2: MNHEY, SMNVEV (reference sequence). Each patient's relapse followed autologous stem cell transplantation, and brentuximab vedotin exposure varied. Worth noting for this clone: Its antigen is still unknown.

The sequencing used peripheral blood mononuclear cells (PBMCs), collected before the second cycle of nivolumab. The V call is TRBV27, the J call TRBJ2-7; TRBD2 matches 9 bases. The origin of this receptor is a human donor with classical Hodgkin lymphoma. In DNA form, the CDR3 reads TGTGCCAGCAGTTCCCCCCCCTTAAGCGGGAGGTTCTACGAGCAGTACTTC. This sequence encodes CASSSPPLSGRFYEQYF.